The next 9 T cell receptor beta chains were all read from a single sample in a study of CD8 T cells in ankylosing spondylitis. TCRdb reprocessed the 5' RACE reads via MiXCR and lists one record per CDR3 protein. The sample shows 240,000 or so distinct CDR3 sequences, over 8.5% of them seen only once. The sample consisted of blood, either unsorted or a sorted T cell fraction (not recorded which). These receptors came from a male donor with ankylosing spondylitis or in good health (not recorded which).

J is TRBJ2-1 and V is TRBV6-1; D could derive from TRBD1 or TRBD2 (7 bases each). This CDR3 has 12 residues. Trimming took 1 base from V and 13 from J, leaving 11 bases between them. Per the germline V gene, CDR1 is MNHNS and CDR2 is SASEGT. The CDR3 DNA reads TGTGCCAGCAGTGAAGTCAGGGGGGGACAGTTCTTC. Translating gives CASSEVRGGQFF.

This clonotype showed up just a few times. This rearrangement joins TRBV7-2 to TRBJ2-7; 7 nucleotides line up with TRBD1. Trimming at V came to 5 bases and at J to 3 bases, leaving 7 bases not matched to a gene. This CDR3 has 14 amino acids. CDR1 SGHTA and CDR2 FQGNSA come from the germline V gene. CDR3: CASSPRDSRYEQYF. The CDR3 nucleotides are TGTGCCAGCAGCCCAAGGGACAGTCGCTACGAGCAGTACTTC.

This clonotype was observed many times. The rearrangement joins TRBV28 to TRBJ1-2; no clear D gene. The CDR3 length is 14 residues. Trimming removed 2 bases from V and 8 bases from J, with 15 bases in between. The germline V gene has CDR1 MDHEN and CDR2 SYDVKM. Written as DNA, the CDR3 is TGTGCCAGCAGTTTACAGTCTGGGCGGAGAGGCTACACCTTC. This codes for CASSLQSGRRGYTF.

The chain recombines TRBV7-3 with TRBJ2-1, with 10 bases matching TRBD2. Per germline, CDR1 SGHTA and CDR2 FQGTGA. The CDR3 is 16 amino acids. Trimming removed 4 bases from V and 10 bases from J; junction bases left unmatched: 13. The CDR3 DNA reads as TGTGCCAGCAGCTCCGCACCTAGCGGGGGTACGGGGGAGCAGTTCTTC. Translation: CASSSAPSGGTGEQFF.

This clonotype was seen repeatedly, ten times or more. The gene calls are TRBV12-3 or TRBV12-4 and TRBJ1-6, with 9 bases matching TRBD1. The CDR3 consists of 14 residues. V was clipped by 6 bases and J by 5 bases; unmatched bases: 2. For the CDR3, the DNA is TGTGCCAGCAGCCGGGACAGGGATAATTCACCCCTCCACTTT. This gives the protein CASSRDRDNSPLHF.

This clonotype was seen ten or more times. V is TRBV5-6 and J is TRBJ2-1, with 8 bases that match TRBD2. With 4 bases clipped from V and 14 bases from J, the junction kept 5 bases outside the gene matches. The CDR3 totals 11 residues. Per the germline V gene, CDR1 is SGHDT and CDR2 is YYEEEE. CDR3 sequence reads: CASSPGTREFF. DNA for the CDR3: TGTGCCAGCAGCCCCGGGACTAGGGAGTTCTTC.

At least ten counts were recorded for this clonotype. V usage is TRBV4-3 and J usage is TRBJ2-4; D is perhaps TRBD1 (6 bases). Germline-derived CDR1 and CDR2 are LGHNA and YSLEER. Trimming stripped 8 bases from V and 5 bases from J, with 13 bases between. This CDR3 contains 13 residues. The CDR3 protein is CASSRTDQNIQYF. As DNA, the CDR3 is TGCGCCAGCTCCCGGACAGATCAAAACATTCAGTACTTC.

This clonotype was counted a single time. As DNA, the CDR3 is TGCAGCGTTGAGATGGGGGCCGGCTACAATGAGCAGTTCTTC. Translating gives CSVEMGAGYNEQFF. The V and J genes are TRBV29-1 and TRBJ2-1, with D perhaps TRBD1 (6 bases). Per the germline V gene, CDR1 is SQVTM and CDR2 is ANQGSEA. The CDR3 spans 14 residues. Trimming left V 3 bases short and J 3 bases short, with 12 bases between.

For this clonotype: A much more abundant neighbour one base away suggests this may be a read error. The chain carries TRBV4-1 and TRBJ2-3, with D possibly TRBD2 on 5 matching bases. V was shortened by 3 bases and J by 6 bases, with 10 bases between the two germline ends. CDR3 length: 13 residues. The V gene's germline CDR1 is MGHRA and CDR2 YSYEKL. CDR3 DNA sequence: TGCGCCAGCAGCCAGCAACCGGGGGATACGCAGTATTTT. Amino acid sequence: CASSQQPGDTQYF.